This T cell receptor (beta chain) was retrieved from a study of T cells in Graves' hyperthyroidism and ophthalmopathy. This clonotype was observed a handful of times. PBMCs were collected from an approximately 10 ml volume of fresh peripheral blood. This CDR3 is built from 14 residues. Germline V lookup: CDR1 MNHNS, CDR2 SASEGT. V lost 5 bases and J 1 base, leaving 11 bases between the germline ends. TCR beta CDR3 region amplification was performed from RNA transcripts. HTBI primers were employed in a first-round RT-PCR of the TCR CDR3. TCRdb ran MiXCR on the multiplex PCR reads and lists one entry per CDR3 protein. The sample has around 300,000 distinct CDR3 sequences, roughly 22% seen once.

This receptor was taken from a man between 25 and 39 years old with Graves' ophthalmopathy. The sample consisted of blood. This sequence joins TRBV6-1 and TRBJ1-2, with a weak D call TRBD1 (5 bases). The CDR3 here is CASSPVQGNYGYTF. The CDR3 region has the DNA TGTGCCAGCAGTCCTGTTCAGGGTAACTATGGCTACACCTTC.